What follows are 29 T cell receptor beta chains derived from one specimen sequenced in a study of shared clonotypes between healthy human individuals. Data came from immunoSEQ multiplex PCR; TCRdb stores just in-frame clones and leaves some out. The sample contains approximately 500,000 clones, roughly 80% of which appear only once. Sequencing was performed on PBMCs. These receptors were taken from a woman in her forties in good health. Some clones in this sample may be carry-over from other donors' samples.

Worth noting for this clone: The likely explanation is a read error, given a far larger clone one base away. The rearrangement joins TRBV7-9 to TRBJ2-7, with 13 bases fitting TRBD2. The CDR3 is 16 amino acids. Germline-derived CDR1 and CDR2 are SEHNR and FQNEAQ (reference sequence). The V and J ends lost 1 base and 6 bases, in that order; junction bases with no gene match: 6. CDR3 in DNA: TGTGCCAGCAGCTTAGGGGGACTAGCGGGACAGTGCGAGCAGTACTTC. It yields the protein CASSLGGLAGQCEQYF.

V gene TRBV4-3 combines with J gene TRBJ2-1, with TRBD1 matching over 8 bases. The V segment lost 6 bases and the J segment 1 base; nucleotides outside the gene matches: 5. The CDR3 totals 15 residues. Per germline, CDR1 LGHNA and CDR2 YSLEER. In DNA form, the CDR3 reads TGCGCCAGCAGTCAGGGACAGGCGTCCTACAATGAGCAGTTCTTC. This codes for CASSQGQASYNEQFF.

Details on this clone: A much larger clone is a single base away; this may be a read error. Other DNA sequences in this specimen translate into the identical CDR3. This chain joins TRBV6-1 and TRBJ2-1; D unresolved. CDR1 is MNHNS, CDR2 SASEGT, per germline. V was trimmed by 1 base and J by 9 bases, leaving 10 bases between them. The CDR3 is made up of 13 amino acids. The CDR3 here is CASSEVTRAEQFF. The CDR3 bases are TGTGCCAGCAGTGAAGTTACCCGTGCTGAGCAGTTCTTC.

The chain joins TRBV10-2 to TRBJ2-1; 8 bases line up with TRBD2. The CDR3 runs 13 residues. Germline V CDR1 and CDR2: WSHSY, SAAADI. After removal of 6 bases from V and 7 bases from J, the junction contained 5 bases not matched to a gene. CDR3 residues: CASSRAGDNEQFF. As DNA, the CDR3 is TGCGCCAGCAGCAGAGCGGGAGATAATGAGCAGTTCTTC.

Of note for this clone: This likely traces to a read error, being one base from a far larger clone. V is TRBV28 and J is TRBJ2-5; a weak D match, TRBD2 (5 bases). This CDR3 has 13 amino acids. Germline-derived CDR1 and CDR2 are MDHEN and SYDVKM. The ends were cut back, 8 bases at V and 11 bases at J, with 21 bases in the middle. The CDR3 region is CASGIGVAYVQYF. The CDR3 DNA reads TGTGCCAGCGGGATCGGGGTGGCCTACGTGCAGTACTTC.

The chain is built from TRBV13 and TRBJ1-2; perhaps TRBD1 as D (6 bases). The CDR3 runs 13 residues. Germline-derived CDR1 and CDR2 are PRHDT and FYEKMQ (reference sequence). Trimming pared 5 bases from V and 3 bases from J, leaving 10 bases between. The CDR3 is CASSEDRYYGYTF. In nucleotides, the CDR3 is TGTGCCAGCAGCGAGGACAGATACTATGGCTACACCTTC.

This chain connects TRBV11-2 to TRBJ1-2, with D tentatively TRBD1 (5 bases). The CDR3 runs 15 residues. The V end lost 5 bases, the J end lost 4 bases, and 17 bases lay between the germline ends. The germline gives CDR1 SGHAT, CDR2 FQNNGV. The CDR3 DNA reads TGTGCCAGCAGCCGTCAGGGCCCTCAAAGCTATGGCTACACCTTC. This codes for CASSRQGPQSYGYTF. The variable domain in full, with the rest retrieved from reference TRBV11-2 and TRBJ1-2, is EAGVAQSPRYKIIEKRQSVAFWCNPISGHATLYWYQQILGQGPKLLIQFQNNGVVDDSQLPKDRFSAERLKGVDSTLKIQPAKLEDSAVYLCASSRQGPQSYGYTFGSGTRLTVV.

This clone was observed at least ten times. CDR3 region: CASSVWGMNTEAFF. In nucleotides, the CDR3 is TGTGCCAGCAGTGTGTGGGGTATGAACACTGAAGCTTTCTTT. The V call is TRBV2, the J call TRBJ1-1, with D uncertain. The V end was cut by 4 bases, the J end by 0 bases, with 9 bases between. This CDR3 is 14 amino acids long. CDR1 and CDR2 (germline): SNHLY, FYNNEI. Full variable domain (missing parts from reference TRBV2 and TRBJ1-1): EPEVTQTPSHQVTQMGQEVILRCVPISNHLYFYWYRQILGQKVEFLVSFYNNEISEKSEIFDDQFSVERPDGSNFTLKIRSTKLEDSAMYFCASSVWGMNTEAFFGQGTRLTVV.

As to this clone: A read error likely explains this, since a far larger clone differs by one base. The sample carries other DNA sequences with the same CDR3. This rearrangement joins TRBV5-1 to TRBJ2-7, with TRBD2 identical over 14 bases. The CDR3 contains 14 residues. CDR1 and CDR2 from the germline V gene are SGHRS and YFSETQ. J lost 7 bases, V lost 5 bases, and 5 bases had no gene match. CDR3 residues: CASSGTSGSREQYF. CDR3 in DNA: TGCGCCAGCAGTGGGACTAGCGGGAGTCGAGAGCAGTACTTC.

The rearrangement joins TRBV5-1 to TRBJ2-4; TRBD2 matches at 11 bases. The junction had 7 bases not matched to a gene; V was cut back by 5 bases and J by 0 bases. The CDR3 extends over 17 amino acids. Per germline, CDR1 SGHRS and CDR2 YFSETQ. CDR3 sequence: CASSRGLAGVAKNIQYF. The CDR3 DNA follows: TGCGCCAGCAGTCGAGGACTAGCGGGCGTAGCCAAAAACATTCAGTACTTC.

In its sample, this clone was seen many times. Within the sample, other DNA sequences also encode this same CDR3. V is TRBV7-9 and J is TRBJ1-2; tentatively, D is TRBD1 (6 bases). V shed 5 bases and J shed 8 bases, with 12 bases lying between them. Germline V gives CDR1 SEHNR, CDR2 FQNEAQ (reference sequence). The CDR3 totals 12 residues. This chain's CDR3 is CASSEGGVGYTF. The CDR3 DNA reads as TGTGCCAGCAGCGAGGGGGGTGTGGGCTACACCTTC.

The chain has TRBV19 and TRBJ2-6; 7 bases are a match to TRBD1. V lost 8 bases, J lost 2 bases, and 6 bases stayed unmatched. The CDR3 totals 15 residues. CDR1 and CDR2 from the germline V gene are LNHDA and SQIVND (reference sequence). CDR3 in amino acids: CASVLTGAGANVLTF. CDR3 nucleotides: TGTGCCAGTGTTCTAACAGGGGCTGGGGCCAACGTCCTGACTTTC. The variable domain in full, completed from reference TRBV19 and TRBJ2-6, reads DGGITQSPKYLFRKEGQNVTLSCEQNLNHDAMYWYRQDPGQGLRLIYYSQIVNDFQKGDIAEGYSVSREKKESFPLTVTSAQKNPTAFYLCASVLTGAGANVLTFGAGSRLTVL.

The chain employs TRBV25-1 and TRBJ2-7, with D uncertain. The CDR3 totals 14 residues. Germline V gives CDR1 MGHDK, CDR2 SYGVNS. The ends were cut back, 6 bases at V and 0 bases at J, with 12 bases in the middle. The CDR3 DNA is TGTGCCAGCAGCCGGGCCGGAAGCTCCTACGAGCAGTACTTC. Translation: CASSRAGSSYEQYF.

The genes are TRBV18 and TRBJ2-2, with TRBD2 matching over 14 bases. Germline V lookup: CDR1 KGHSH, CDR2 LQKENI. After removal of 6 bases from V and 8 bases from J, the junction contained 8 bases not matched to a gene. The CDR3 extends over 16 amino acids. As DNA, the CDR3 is TGTGCCAGCTCCCCGGGACTAGCGGGAGTACGAGGGGAGCTGTTTTTT. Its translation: CASSPGLAGVRGELFF. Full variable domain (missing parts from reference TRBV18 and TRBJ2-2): NAGVMQNPRHLVRRRGQEARLRCSPMKGHSHVYWYRQLPEEGLKFMVYLQKENIIDESGMPKERFSAEFPKEGPSILRIQQVVRGDSAAYFCASSPGLAGVRGELFFGEGSRLTVL.

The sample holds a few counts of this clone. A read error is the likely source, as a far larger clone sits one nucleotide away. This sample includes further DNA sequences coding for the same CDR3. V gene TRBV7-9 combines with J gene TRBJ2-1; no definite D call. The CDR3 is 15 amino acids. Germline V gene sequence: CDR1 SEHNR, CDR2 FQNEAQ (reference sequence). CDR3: CASSLVPEAYNEQFF. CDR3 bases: TGTGCTAGCAGCTTAGTTCCAGAGGCCTACAATGAGCAGTTCTTC.

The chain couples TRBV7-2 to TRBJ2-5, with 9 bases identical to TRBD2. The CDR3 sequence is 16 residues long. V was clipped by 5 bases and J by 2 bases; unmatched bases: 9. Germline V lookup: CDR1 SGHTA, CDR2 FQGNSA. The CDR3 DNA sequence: TGTGCCAGCAGCCAACGATCAGGACTAGCGCAAGAGACCCAGTACTTC. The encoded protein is CASSQRSGLAQETQYF.

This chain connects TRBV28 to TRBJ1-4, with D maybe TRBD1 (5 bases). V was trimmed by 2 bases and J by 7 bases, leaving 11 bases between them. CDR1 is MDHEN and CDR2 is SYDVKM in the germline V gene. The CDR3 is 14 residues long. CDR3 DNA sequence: TGTGCCAGCAGTTTAGGGGGAGGTTCTGAAAAACTGTTTTTT. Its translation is CASSLGGGSEKLFF.

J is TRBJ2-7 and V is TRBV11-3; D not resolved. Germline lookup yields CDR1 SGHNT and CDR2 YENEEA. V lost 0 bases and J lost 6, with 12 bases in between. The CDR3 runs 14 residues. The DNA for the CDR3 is TGTGCCAGCAGCTTAGATGGGAACAACTTCGAGCAGTACTTC. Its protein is CASSLDGNNFEQYF.

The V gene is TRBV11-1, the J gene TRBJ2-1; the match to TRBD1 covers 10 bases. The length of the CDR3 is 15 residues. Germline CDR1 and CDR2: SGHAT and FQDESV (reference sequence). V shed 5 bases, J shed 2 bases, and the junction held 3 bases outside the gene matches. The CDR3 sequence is CASSRDRGTYNEQFF. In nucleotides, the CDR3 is TGTGCCAGCAGCAGGGACAGGGGCACCTACAATGAGCAGTTCTTC.

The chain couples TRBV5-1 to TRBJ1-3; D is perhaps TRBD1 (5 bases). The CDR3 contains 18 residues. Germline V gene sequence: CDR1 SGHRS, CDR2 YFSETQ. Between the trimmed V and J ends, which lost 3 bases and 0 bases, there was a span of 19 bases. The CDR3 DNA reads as TGCGCCAGCAGCTCTGGGGACCGGTACTTAAGCTCTGGAAACACCATATATTTT. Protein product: CASSSGDRYLSSGNTIYF.

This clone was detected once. The CDR3: CASSQLAGSTEQFF. The CDR3 bases are TGTGCCAGCAGCCAACTAGCGGGATCTACTGAGCAGTTCTTC. The chain links TRBV7-2 to TRBJ2-1, with TRBD2 matching 10 bases. The length of the CDR3 is 14 residues. Trimming removed 5 bases from V and 9 bases from J; junction bases left unmatched: 7. CDR1 and CDR2 (germline): SGHTA, FQGNSA.

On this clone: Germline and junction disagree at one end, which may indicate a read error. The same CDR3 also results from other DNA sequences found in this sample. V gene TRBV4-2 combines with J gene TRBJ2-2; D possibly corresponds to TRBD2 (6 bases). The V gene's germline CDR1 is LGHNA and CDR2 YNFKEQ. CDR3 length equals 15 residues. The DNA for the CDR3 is TGTGCTAGCAGCCAAGATCACGGGAGTACCTGGGAGCTGTTTTTT. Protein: CASSQDHGSTWELFF.

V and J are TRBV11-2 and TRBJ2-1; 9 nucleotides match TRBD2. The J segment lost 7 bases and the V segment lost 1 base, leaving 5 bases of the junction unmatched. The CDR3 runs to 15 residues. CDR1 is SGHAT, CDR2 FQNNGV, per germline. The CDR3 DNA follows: TGTGCCAGCAGCTTAGCAGGTAGCGGGAGAAATGAGCAGTTCTTC. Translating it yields CASSLAGSGRNEQFF. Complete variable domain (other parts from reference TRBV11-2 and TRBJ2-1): EAGVAQSPRYKIIEKRQSVAFWCNPISGHATLYWYQQILGQGPKLLIQFQNNGVVDDSQLPKDRFSAERLKGVDSTLKIQPAKLEDSAVYLCASSLAGSGRNEQFFGPGTRLTVL.

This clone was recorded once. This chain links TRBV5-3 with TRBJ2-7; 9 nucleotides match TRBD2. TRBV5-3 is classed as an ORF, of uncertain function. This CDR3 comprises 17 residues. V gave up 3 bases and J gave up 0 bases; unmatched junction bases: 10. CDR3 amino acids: CARSSIAGAPSSYEQYF. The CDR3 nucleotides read TGTGCCAGAAGCTCTATAGCGGGGGCCCCGAGCTCCTACGAGCAGTACTTC.

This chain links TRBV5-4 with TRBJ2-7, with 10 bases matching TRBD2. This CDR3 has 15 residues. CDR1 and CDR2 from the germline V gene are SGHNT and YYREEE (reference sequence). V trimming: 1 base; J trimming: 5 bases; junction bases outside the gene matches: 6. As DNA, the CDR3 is TGTGCCAGCAGCTTGACTAGCGGGATGTACCACGAGCAGTACTTC. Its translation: CASSLTSGMYHEQYF.

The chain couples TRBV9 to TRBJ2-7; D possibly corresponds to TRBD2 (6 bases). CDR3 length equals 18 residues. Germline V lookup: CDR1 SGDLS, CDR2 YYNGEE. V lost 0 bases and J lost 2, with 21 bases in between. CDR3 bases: TGTGCCAGCAGCGTAGGAGGAGCTGGAGGGAGGCTAGCCTACGAGCAGTACTTC. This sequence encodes CASSVGGAGGRLAYEQYF. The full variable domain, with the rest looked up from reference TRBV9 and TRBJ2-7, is DSGVTQTPKHLITATGQRVTLRCSPRSGDLSVYWYQQSLDQGLQFLIQYYNGEERAKGNILERFSAQQFPDLHSELNLSSLELGDSALYFCASSVGGAGGRLAYEQYFGPGTRLTVT.

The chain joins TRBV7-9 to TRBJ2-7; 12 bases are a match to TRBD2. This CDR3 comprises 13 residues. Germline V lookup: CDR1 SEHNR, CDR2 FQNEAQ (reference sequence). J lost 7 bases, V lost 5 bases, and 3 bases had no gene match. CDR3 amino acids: CASSRLAGDEQYF. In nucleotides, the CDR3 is TGTGCCAGCAGCCGACTAGCGGGAGATGAGCAGTACTTC.

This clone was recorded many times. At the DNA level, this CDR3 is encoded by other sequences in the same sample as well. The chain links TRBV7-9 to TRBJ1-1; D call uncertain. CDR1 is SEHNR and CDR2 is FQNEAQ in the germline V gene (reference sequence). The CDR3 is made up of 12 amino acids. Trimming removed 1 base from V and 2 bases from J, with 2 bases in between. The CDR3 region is CASSLVNTEAFF. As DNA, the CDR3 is TGTGCCAGCAGCTTAGTCAACACTGAAGCTTTCTTT. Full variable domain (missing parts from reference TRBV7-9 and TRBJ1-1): DTGVSQNPRHKITKRGQNVTFRCDPISEHNRLYWYRQTLGQGPEFLTYFQNEAQLEKSRLLSDRFSAERPKGSFSTLEIQRTEQGDSAMYLCASSLVNTEAFFGQGTRLTVV.

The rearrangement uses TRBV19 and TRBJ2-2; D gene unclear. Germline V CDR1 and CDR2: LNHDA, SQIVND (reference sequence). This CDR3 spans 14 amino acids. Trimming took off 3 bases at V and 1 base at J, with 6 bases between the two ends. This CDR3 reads CASSINQNTGELFF. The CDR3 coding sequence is TGTGCCAGTAGTATTAACCAGAACACCGGGGAGCTGTTTTTT.